A single sample gave rise to the 5 T cell receptor beta chains below, sequenced in a study of siplizumab effects on memory and regulatory T cells. Profiling relied on immunoSEQ multiplex PCR, and the TCRdb table lists in-frame clones only, not all of them. The sample includes 100,000 or so clones, 85% to 95% of them seen just once. The source material was non-Treg CD4+ T cells sorted from blood. These receptors originate from a human donor in good health.

This clone was recorded only once. The J gene is TRBJ2-7, the V gene TRBV6-1; D not certain. The CDR3 sequence is 13 residues long. The ends were cut back, 6 bases at V and 6 bases at J, with 15 bases in the middle. The V gene's germline CDR1 is MNHNS and CDR2 SASEGT. The CDR3 coding sequence is TGTGCCAGCAGCCTTACCGGTTCGGCCGAGCAGTACTTC. Amino acids: CASSLTGSAEQYF.

The chain is built from TRBV6-1 and TRBJ2-1, with 8 positions matching TRBD2. The germline CDR1 and CDR2 sequences are MNHNS and SASEGT. This CDR3 is built from 17 residues. Trimming at V came to 0 bases and at J to 0 bases, leaving 4 bases not matched to a gene. CDR3 sequence: CASSEALGGVSYNEQFF. CDR3 bases: TGTGCCAGCAGTGAAGCGCTCGGGGGGGTCTCCTACAATGAGCAGTTCTTC.

V gene TRBV30 combines with J gene TRBJ2-7, with TRBD2 matching 7 bases. V gave up 4 bases and J gave up 2 bases; unmatched junction bases: 11. Germline CDR1 reads GTSNPN; CDR2 reads SVGIG (reference sequence). The CDR3 sequence is 15 residues long. DNA for the CDR3: TGTGCCTGGAATTCGGGCGGGAGCCTCACCTACGAGCAGTACTTC. Translating it yields CAWNSGGSLTYEQYF.

The chain is built from TRBV11-3 and TRBJ1-1, with D possibly TRBD1 on 5 matching bases. This CDR3 is 17 amino acids long. Trimming removed 1 base at V and 3 bases at J, with 18 bases between. The V gene's germline CDR1 is SGHNT and CDR2 YENEEA. The CDR3 DNA reads TGTGCCAGCAGCTTAGTCCCGGAGGAGTTGGGGGACACTGAAGCTTTCTTT. Translation: CASSLVPEELGDTEAFF.

This chain joins TRBV6-5 and TRBJ2-7; 8 bases align to TRBD1. Trimming at V came to 6 bases and at J to 6 bases, leaving 13 bases not matched to a gene. The CDR3 is 15 residues long. The germline V gene has CDR1 MNHEY and CDR2 SVGAGI. CDR3 sequence reads: CASRPSQGARGEQYF. The CDR3, as DNA: TGTGCCAGCAGGCCTTCTCAGGGGGCGCGGGGCGAGCAGTACTTC.